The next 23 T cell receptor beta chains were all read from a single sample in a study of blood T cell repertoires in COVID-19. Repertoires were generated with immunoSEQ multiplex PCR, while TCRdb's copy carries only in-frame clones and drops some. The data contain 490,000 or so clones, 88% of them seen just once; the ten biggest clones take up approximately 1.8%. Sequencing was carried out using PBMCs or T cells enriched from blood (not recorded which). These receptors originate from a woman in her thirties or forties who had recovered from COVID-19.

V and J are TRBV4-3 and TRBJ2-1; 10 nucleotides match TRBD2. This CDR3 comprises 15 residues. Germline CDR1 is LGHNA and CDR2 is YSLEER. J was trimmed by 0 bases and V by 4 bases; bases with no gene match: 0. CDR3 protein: CASSPSGSSYNEQFF. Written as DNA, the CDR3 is TGCGCCAGCAGCCCTAGCGGGAGCTCCTACAATGAGCAGTTCTTC.

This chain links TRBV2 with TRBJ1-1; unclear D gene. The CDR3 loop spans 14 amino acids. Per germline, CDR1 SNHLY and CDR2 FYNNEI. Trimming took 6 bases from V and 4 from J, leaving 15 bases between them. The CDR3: CASRSDSWGTEAFF. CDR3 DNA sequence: TGTGCCAGCAGGTCGGACTCGTGGGGCACTGAAGCTTTCTTT. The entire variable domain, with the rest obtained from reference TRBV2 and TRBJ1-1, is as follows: EPEVTQTPSHQVTQMGQEVILRCVPISNHLYFYWYRQILGQKVEFLVSFYNNEISEKSEIFDDQFSVERPDGSNFTLKIRSTKLEDSAMYFCASRSDSWGTEAFFGQGTRLTVV.

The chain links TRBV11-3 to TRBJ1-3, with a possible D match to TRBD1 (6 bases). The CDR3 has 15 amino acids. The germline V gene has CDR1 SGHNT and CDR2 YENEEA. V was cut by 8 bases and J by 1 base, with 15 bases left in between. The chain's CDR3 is CASANRVHSGNTIYF. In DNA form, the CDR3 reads TGTGCCAGCGCCAACAGGGTCCATTCTGGAAACACCATATATTTT. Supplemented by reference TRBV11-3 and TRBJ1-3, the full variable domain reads EAGVVQSPRYKIIEKKQPVAFWCNPISGHNTLYWYLQNLGQGPELLIRYENEEAVDDSQLPKDRFSAERLKGVDSTLKIQPAELGDSAVYLCASANRVHSGNTIYFGEGSWLTVV.

DNA for the CDR3: TGTGCCAGCAGACGAGGGCGCGGTAGCACAGATACGCAGTATTTT. This sequence encodes CASRRGRGSTDTQYF. This chain links TRBV11-1 with TRBJ2-3; perhaps TRBD2 as D (5 bases). The CDR3 is made up of 15 amino acids. Trimming pared 6 bases from V and 0 bases from J, leaving 13 bases between. Germline CDR1 is SGHAT and CDR2 is FQDESV (reference sequence).

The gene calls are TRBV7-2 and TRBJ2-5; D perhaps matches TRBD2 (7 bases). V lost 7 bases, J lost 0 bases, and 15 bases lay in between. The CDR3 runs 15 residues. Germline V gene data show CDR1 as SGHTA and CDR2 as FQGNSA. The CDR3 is CASISGGRYQETQYF. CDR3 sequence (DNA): TGTGCCAGCATATCCGGGGGGCGTTACCAAGAGACCCAGTACTTC. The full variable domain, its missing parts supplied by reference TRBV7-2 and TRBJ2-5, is GAGVSQSPSNKVTEKGKDVELRCDPISGHTALYWYRQSLGQGLEFLIYFQGNSAPDKSGLPSDRFSAERTGGSVSTLTIQRTQQEDSAVYLCASISGGRYQETQYFGPGTRLLVL.

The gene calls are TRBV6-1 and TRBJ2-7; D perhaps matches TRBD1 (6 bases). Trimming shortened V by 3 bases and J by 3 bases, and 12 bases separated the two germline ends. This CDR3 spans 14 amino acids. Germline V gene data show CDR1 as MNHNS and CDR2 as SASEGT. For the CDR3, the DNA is TGTGCCAGCAGTGATTGGGGCAGGGGCTACGAGCAGTACTTC. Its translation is CASSDWGRGYEQYF.

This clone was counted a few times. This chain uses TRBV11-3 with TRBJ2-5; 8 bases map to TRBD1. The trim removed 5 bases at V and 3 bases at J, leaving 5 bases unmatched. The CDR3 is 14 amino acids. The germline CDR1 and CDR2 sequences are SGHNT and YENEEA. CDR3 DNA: TGTGCCAGCAGCATTCACAGGGGGGAAGAGACCCAGTACTTC. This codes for CASSIHRGEETQYF.

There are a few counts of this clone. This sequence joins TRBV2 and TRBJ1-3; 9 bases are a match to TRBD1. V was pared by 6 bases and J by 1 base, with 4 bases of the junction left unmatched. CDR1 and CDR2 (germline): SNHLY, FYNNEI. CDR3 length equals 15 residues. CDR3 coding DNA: TGTGCCAGCAGCAATGACAGGGGGTCTGGAAACACCATATATTTT. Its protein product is CASSNDRGSGNTIYF.

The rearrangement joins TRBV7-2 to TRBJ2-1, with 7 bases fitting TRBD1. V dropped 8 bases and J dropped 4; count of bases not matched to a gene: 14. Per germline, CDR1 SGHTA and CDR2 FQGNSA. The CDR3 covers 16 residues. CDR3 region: CASGKTRDRLYNEQFF. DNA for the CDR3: TGTGCCAGCGGTAAGACCCGGGACAGACTTTACAATGAGCAGTTCTTC.

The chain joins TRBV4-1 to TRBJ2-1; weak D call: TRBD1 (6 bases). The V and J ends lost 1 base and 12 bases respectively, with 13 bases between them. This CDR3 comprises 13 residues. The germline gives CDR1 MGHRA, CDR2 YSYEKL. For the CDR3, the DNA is TGCGCCAGCAGCCAAGGAAGGGGGTCAGGGCAGTTCTTC. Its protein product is CASSQGRGSGQFF.

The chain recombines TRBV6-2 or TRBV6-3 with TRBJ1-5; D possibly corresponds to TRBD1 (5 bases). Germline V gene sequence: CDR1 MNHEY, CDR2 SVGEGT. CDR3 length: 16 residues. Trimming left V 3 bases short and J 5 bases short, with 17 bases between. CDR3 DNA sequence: TGTGCCAGCAGTTATCCCACGACCAGGGCGCATCAGCCCCAGCATTTT. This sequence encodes CASSYPTTRAHQPQHF.

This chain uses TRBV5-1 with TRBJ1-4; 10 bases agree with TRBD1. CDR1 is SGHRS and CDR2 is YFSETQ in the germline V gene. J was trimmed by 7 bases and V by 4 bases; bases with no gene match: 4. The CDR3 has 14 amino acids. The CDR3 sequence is CASSKTGGGEKLFF. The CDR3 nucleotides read TGCGCCAGCAGCAAGACAGGGGGCGGTGAAAAACTGTTTTTT.

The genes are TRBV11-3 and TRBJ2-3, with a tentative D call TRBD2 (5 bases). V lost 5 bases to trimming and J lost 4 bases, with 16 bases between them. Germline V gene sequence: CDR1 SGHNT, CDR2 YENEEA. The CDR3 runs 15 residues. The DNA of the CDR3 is TGTGCCAGCAGCCTCCGATTGAGGGCCGCAGATACGCAGTATTTT. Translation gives CASSLRLRAADTQYF.

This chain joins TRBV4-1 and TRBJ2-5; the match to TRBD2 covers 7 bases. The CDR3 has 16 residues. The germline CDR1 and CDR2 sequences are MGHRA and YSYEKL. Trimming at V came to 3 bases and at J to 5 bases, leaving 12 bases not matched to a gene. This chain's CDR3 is CASSHPQRDGRETQYF. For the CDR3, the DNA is TGCGCCAGCAGCCATCCCCAGCGGGATGGGAGGGAGACCCAGTACTTC.

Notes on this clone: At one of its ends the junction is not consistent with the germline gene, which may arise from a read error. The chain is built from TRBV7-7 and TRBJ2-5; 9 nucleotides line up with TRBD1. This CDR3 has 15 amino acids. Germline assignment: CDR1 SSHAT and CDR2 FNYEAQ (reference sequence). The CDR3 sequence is CASSLRGQGGETQYF. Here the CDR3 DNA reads TGTGCTAGCAGCTTAAGGGGACAGGGTGGGGAGACCCAGTACTTC. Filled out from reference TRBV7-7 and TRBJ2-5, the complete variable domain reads GAGVSQSPRYKVTKRGQDVTLRCDPISSHATLYWYQQALGQGPEFLTYFNYEAQPDKSGLPSDRFSAERPEGSISTLTIQRTEQRDSAMYRCASSLRGQGGETQYFGPGTRLLVL.

The CDR3, as DNA: TGTGCCAGCTCACCGGAACAGGAATTAATACTAAATCAGCCCCAGCATTTT. It codes for CASSPEQELILNQPQHF. The chain couples TRBV18 to TRBJ1-5, with D perhaps matching TRBD1 (5 bases). V lost 3 bases, J lost 4 bases, and 19 bases lay in between. The V gene's germline CDR1 is KGHSH and CDR2 LQKENI. The CDR3 is 17 amino acids.

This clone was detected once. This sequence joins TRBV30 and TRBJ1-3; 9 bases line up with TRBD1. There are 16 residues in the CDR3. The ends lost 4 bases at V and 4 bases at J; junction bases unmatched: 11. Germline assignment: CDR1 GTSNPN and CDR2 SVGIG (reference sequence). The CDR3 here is CAWTFTGGAYGNTIYF. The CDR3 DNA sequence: TGTGCCTGGACATTCACAGGGGGCGCATACGGAAACACCATATATTTT.

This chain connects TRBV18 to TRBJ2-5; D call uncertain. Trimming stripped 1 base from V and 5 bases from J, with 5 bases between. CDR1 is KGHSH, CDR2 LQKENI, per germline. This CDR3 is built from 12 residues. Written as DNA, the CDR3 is TGTGCCAGCTCACCACTAACTGAGACCCAGTACTTC. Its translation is CASSPLTETQYF.

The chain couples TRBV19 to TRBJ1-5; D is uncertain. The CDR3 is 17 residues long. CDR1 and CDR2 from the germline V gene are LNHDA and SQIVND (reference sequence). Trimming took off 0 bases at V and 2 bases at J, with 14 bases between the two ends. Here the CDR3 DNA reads TGTGCCAGTAGTATAGAACCGGCCCGTCGGGGCAATCAGCCCCAGCATTTT. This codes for CASSIEPARRGNQPQHF.

CDR3 in amino acids: CASGLAGVVNEQFF. CDR3 in DNA: TGTGCCAGCGGACTAGCGGGAGTGGTGAATGAGCAGTTCTTC. The V gene is TRBV27, the J gene TRBJ2-1; 13 bases are a match to TRBD2. Germline CDR1 reads MNHEY; CDR2 reads SMNVEV (reference sequence). J lost 7 bases, V lost 8 bases, and 5 bases had no gene match. The CDR3 extends over 14 amino acids.

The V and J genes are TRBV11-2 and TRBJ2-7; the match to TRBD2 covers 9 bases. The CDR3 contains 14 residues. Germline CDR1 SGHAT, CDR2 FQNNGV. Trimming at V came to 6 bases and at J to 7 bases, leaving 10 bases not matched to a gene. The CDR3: CASSSWTSAQEQYF. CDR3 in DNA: TGTGCCAGCAGTTCCTGGACTAGCGCCCAGGAGCAGTACTTC.

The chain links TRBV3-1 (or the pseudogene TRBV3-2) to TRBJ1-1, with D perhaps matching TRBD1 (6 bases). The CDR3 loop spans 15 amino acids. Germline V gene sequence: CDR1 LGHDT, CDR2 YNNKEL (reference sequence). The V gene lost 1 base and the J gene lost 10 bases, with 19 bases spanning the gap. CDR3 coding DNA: TGTGCCAGCAGCCAAGCGGCAGGGGAGGGTCGCATAGCTTTCTTT. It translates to CASSQAAGEGRIAFF.

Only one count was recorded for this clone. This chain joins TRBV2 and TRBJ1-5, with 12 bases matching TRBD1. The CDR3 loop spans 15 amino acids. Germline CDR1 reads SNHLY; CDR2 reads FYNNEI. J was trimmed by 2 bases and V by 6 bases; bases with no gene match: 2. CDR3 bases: TGTGCCAGCAGGGGACAGGGGGCGGGCAATCAGCCCCAGCATTTT. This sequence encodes CASRGQGAGNQPQHF.